Following are 21 T cell receptor beta chains from one sample sequenced in a study of T cells in Graves' hyperthyroidism and ophthalmopathy. Amplified TCR beta CDR3 regions derived from RNA transcripts. First-round RT-PCR targeting the TCR CDR3 was performed with the HTBI primer set. MiXCR was run by TCRdb on the multiplex PCR reads, yielding one entry per CDR3 protein. The sample lists 540,000 or so distinct CDR3 sequences; about a sixth were seen once. The sample consisted of blood. These receptors all come from a woman under 40 with Graves' hyperthyroidism.

The gene calls are TRBV10-2 and TRBJ2-7; 8 nucleotides agree with TRBD2. This CDR3 has 16 residues. Germline V gene data show CDR1 as WSHSY and CDR2 as SAAADI. The V segment lost 4 bases and the J segment 5 bases; nucleotides outside the gene matches: 13. CDR3 nucleotides: TGCGCCAGCAGTGGATCGGGATTCGGACTAGCCCACGAGCAGTACTTC. This encodes CASSGSGFGLAHEQYF.

The J gene is TRBJ1-1, the V gene TRBV19, with D maybe TRBD1 (5 bases). This CDR3 has 12 amino acids. Trimming removed 8 bases at V and 3 bases at J, with 10 bases between. Germline V CDR1 and CDR2: LNHDA, SQIVND (reference sequence). The CDR3 coding sequence is TGTGCCAGTGGGACGGGGTACACTGAAGCTTTCTTT. It translates to CASGTGYTEAFF.

The CDR3 sequence: CASSQDLHASGGYTF. The CDR3 DNA reads TGCGCCAGCAGCCAAGATTTACACGCGTCGGGAGGCTACACCTTC. The chain combines TRBV4-1 with TRBJ1-2, with D unclear. Germline V gives CDR1 MGHRA, CDR2 YSYEKL. V was clipped by 0 bases and J by 8 bases, with 16 bases between them. The CDR3 runs to 15 residues.

This clonotype was detected many times. This chain joins TRBV4-3 and TRBJ1-2; a possible D gene is TRBD1 (6 bases). CDR1 is LGHNA, CDR2 YSLEER, per germline. The CDR3 covers 15 residues. The V end lost 2 bases, the J end lost 6 bases, and 16 bases lay between the germline ends. The CDR3: CASSQRAQGPNGYTF. In DNA, the CDR3 is TGCGCCAGCAGCCAACGAGCACAGGGACCAAATGGCTACACCTTC.

This clonotype has at least ten counts. The chain employs TRBV2 and TRBJ2-7; 11 bases line up with TRBD2. The V gene's germline CDR1 is SNHLY and CDR2 FYNNEI. V was clipped by 4 bases and J by 2 bases; unmatched bases: 4. The CDR3 has 15 residues. This CDR3 is CASSGGTSGTYEQYF. In DNA form, the CDR3 reads TGTGCCAGCAGTGGAGGGACTAGCGGTACCTACGAGCAGTACTTC.

Concerning this clonotype: A read error may explain this, as a much larger clone is one base away. The CDR3 sequence is CASSFREDNGKLFF. For the CDR3, the DNA is TGCGCCAGCAGCTTCCGGGAAGATAATGGAAAACTGTTTTTT. The chain recombines TRBV5-1 with TRBJ1-4; no firm D call. The CDR3 is 14 amino acids. Germline CDR1 reads SGHRS; CDR2 reads YFSETQ.

There are many counts of this clonotype. V gene TRBV20-1 combines with J gene TRBJ2-7, with a tentative D call TRBD2 (6 bases). Looked up from germline, CDR1 is DFQATT and CDR2 is SNEGSKA (reference sequence). This CDR3 is built from 14 residues. Trimming shortened V by 5 bases and J by 0 bases, and 14 bases separated the two germline ends. CDR3 protein: CSAGSAGSSYEQYF. In DNA, the CDR3 is TGCAGTGCTGGCTCGGCGGGGAGCTCCTACGAGCAGTACTTC.

The V call is TRBV11-2, the J call TRBJ1-3; D remains ambiguous. CDR3 length: 16 amino acids. Trimming stripped 1 base from V and 0 bases from J, with 10 bases between. CDR1 and CDR2 from the germline V gene are SGHAT and FQNNGV. The chain's CDR3 is CASSLVVGSSGNTIYF. CDR3 DNA: TGTGCCAGCAGCTTAGTTGTCGGGAGCTCTGGAAACACCATATATTTT.

This clonotype occurred many times. The CDR3 nucleotides are TGCAGTGCTAGCCCACGACTAGCGGGATCGGAGACCCAGTACTTC. The encoded protein is CSASPRLAGSETQYF. The rearrangement uses TRBV20-1 and TRBJ2-5; 11 bases agree with TRBD2. Trimming took 3 bases from V and 5 from J; bases not matched to a gene: 8. CDR3 size: 15 residues. Germline-derived CDR1 and CDR2 are DFQATT and SNEGSKA (reference sequence).

For this clonotype: A much more abundant neighbour one base away suggests this may be a read error. The genes are TRBV9 and TRBJ2-5; the D is unclear. Germline V gene lookup returns CDR1 SGDLS and CDR2 YYNGEE. The CDR3 consists of 13 residues. CDR3 in amino acids: CAGSVDRVETQYF. The CDR3 nucleotides read TGTGCCGGCAGCGTAGATAGGGTCGAGACCCAGTACTTC.

This clonotype was seen a handful of times. The chain has TRBV24-1 and TRBJ2-3, with D maybe TRBD1 (6 bases). Germline CDR1 KGHDR, CDR2 SFDVKD. V was trimmed by 3 bases and J by 2 bases, leaving 14 bases between them. The CDR3 runs 16 residues. The CDR3 is CATSDPWTAPTDTQYF. In DNA, the CDR3 is TGTGCCACCAGTGATCCATGGACAGCTCCCACAGATACGCAGTATTTT.

The sample holds many counts of this clonotype. The V gene is TRBV7-9, the J gene TRBJ1-1; unclear D gene. CDR1 and CDR2 (germline): SEHNR, FQNEAQ (reference sequence). CDR3 length equals 13 residues. V was clipped by 8 bases and J by 0 bases, with 10 bases between them. As DNA, the CDR3 is TGTGCCAGCCAGCGAGTTTTGAACACTGAAGCTTTCTTT. Its protein is CASQRVLNTEAFF.

This clonotype has at least ten counts. The chain links TRBV2 to TRBJ2-3; 9 positions match TRBD1. Looked up from germline, CDR1 is SNHLY and CDR2 is FYNNEI. This CDR3 has 16 amino acids. The trim removed 10 bases at V and 2 bases at J, leaving 13 bases unmatched. The CDR3 protein is CAIPEGQGSFTDTQYF. The CDR3 DNA follows: TGTGCCATCCCAGAGGGACAGGGATCCTTCACAGATACGCAGTATTTT.

This clonotype was seen at least ten times. J is TRBJ2-7 and V is TRBV18, with TRBD2 identical over 9 bases. The germline gives CDR1 KGHSH, CDR2 LQKENI. The ends lost 3 bases at V and 4 bases at J; junction bases unmatched: 7. The CDR3 is 15 residues long. CDR3 residues: CASSPGIAGEYEQYF. The CDR3 DNA is TGTGCCAGCTCACCGGGGATAGCGGGAGAGTACGAGCAGTACTTC. Full variable domain (missing parts from reference TRBV18 and TRBJ2-7): NAGVMQNPRHLVRRRGQEARLRCSPMKGHSHVYWYRQLPEEGLKFMVYLQKENIIDESGMPKERFSAEFPKEGPSILRIQQVVRGDSAAYFCASSPGIAGEYEQYFGPGTRLTVT.

This clonotype was observed many times. V and J are TRBV20-1 and TRBJ2-3; 7 bases line up with TRBD2. V shed 3 bases and J 1 base; nucleotides not matched to a gene: 4. Germline V gives CDR1 DFQATT, CDR2 SNEGSKA (reference sequence). The CDR3 contains 14 residues. CDR3 amino acids: CSARGGEGTDTQYF. CDR3 bases: TGCAGTGCTAGGGGGGGGGAGGGCACAGATACGCAGTATTTT.

This clonotype was seen more than once but under ten times. This chain connects TRBV5-4 to TRBJ1-2; D unresolved. V lost 4 bases to trimming and J lost 2 bases, with 12 bases between them. The germline gives CDR1 SGHNT, CDR2 YYREEE (reference sequence). The CDR3 loop spans 14 amino acids. The DNA for the CDR3 is TGTGCCAGCAGCGCGGGCAGTGACAACTATGGCTACACCTTC. Protein sequence: CASSAGSDNYGYTF. Combining the CDR3 with reference TRBV5-4 and TRBJ1-2 gives the whole variable domain ETGVTQSPTHLIKTRGQQVTLRCSSQSGHNTVSWYQQALGQGPQFIFQYYREEENGRGNFPPRFSGLQFPNYSSELNVNALELDDSALYLCASSAGSDNYGYTFGSGTRLTVV.

This clonotype was seen ten or more times. This sequence joins TRBV30 and TRBJ2-3, with no clear D. This CDR3 has 13 amino acids. Trimming shortened V by 2 bases and J by 5 bases, and 11 bases separated the two germline ends. The V gene's germline CDR1 is GTSNPN and CDR2 SVGIG (reference sequence). CDR3 residues: CAWSSPRGDTQYF. DNA of the CDR3: TGTGCCTGGAGTTCCCCTCGAGGAGATACGCAGTATTTT.

The CDR3 DNA reads TGTGCCAGCAGGCGTCGGAAGGGGGGAAAACTGTTTTTT. Protein sequence: CASRRRKGGKLFF. This chain joins TRBV6-1 and TRBJ1-4, with D possibly TRBD1 on 6 matching bases. Per germline, CDR1 MNHNS and CDR2 SASEGT. This CDR3 has 13 residues. Trimming removed 6 bases from V and 10 bases from J, with 15 bases in between.

This sequence joins TRBV7-9 and TRBJ2-2; TRBD2 aligns across 11 bases. This CDR3 has 17 amino acids. V lost 1 base, J lost 3 bases, and 4 bases stayed unmatched. The V gene's germline CDR1 is SEHNR and CDR2 FQNEAQ (reference sequence). CDR3 sequence reads: CASSLVTSGRYTGELFF. CDR3 sequence (DNA): TGTGCCAGCAGCTTAGTTACTAGCGGGAGATACACCGGGGAGCTGTTTTTT. Together with reference TRBV7-9 and TRBJ2-2, the CDR3 gives the full variable domain: DTGVSQNPRHKITKRGQNVTFRCDPISEHNRLYWYRQTLGQGPEFLTYFQNEAQLEKSRLLSDRFSAERPKGSFSTLEIQRTEQGDSAMYLCASSLVTSGRYTGELFFGEGSRLTVL.

This clonotype occurred many times. The V call is TRBV6-2 or TRBV6-3, the J call TRBJ2-7; no clear D gene. Germline V gives CDR1 MNHEY, CDR2 SVGEGT. The CDR3 totals 13 residues. The V end was cut by 7 bases, the J end by 3 bases, with 13 bases between. CDR3 DNA: TGTGCCAGCAAACTCATCGACGGCTACGAGCAGTACTTC. Encoded protein: CASKLIDGYEQYF.

The V gene is TRBV18, the J gene TRBJ2-3, with D possibly being TRBD2 (5 bases). Germline V lookup: CDR1 KGHSH, CDR2 LQKENI. This CDR3 is built from 16 residues. V was shortened by 0 bases and J by 0 bases, with 10 bases between the two germline ends. CDR3 residues: CASSPPSVPSTDTQYF. CDR3 in DNA: TGTGCCAGCTCACCACCTAGCGTCCCTAGCACAGATACGCAGTATTTT.